These 17 T cell receptor beta chains came from one sample sequenced in a study of molecular identifiers for immune sequencing clone quantification. TCRdb itself ran the PCR reads through MiXCR, one entry per CDR3 protein. This sample has roughly 100,000 distinct CDR3 sequences, with about 35% found just once. Sample: naive CD8+ T cells from blood, with Jurkat cell RNA spiked in. Subset given: FACS-sorted CD8+CD4-CCR7+CD45RA+ naive T cells. These receptors all stem from a human donor in good health. Some libraries in this study had Jurkat cell RNA spiked in.

Comment on this clonotype: Since no conserved phenylalanine or tryptophan closes the CDR3, a read error is the likely cause. This rearrangement joins TRBV27 to TRBJ2-2; D not resolved. Trimming cost V 3 bases and J 7 bases, with 6 bases left between them. The germline V gene has CDR1 MNHEY and CDR2 SMNVEV (reference sequence). The CDR3 is made up of 12 amino acids. CDR3 in DNA: TGTGCCAGCAGTTTCCCAGGCGGGGAGCTGTTTATT. It encodes CASSFPGGELFI.

The J gene is TRBJ2-2, the V gene TRBV4-3; D is ambiguous. The CDR3 runs to 17 residues. The ends were cut back, 2 bases at V and 0 bases at J, with 13 bases in the middle. Germline CDR1 LGHNA, CDR2 YSLEER. The CDR3 here is CASSQYSTRANTGELFF. The DNA for the CDR3 is TGCGCCAGCAGCCAATACAGCACCAGAGCGAACACCGGGGAGCTGTTTTTT.

This clonotype was picked up many times. The chain is built from TRBV7-6 and TRBJ2-7; D is unclear. Germline CDR1 SGHVS, CDR2 FNYEAQ. The V end lost 1 base, the J end lost 4 bases, and 17 bases lay between the germline ends. The CDR3 is made up of 16 amino acids. This chain's CDR3 is CASSLGLSVAGYEQYF. For the CDR3, the DNA is TGTGCCAGCAGCTTAGGGCTGTCGGTTGCCGGTTACGAGCAGTACTTC.

The chain is built from TRBV14 and TRBJ2-7, with D perhaps TRBD2 (5 bases). This CDR3 comprises 15 residues. The germline CDR1 and CDR2 sequences are SGHDN and FVKESK. The germline V and J ends were trimmed by 0 bases and 2 bases, with 11 bases remaining between them. The CDR3 spells CASSQDGGRTYEQYF. The CDR3, as DNA: TGTGCCAGCAGCCAAGACGGAGGAAGGACCTACGAGCAGTACTTC.

This chain links TRBV6-1 with TRBJ2-7; D uncertain. The germline V and J ends were trimmed by 8 bases and 3 bases, with 11 bases remaining between them. The CDR3 sequence is 12 residues long. From germline, CDR1 is MNHNS and CDR2 SASEGT. In DNA, the CDR3 is TGTGCCAGCGTCAGGTCGAACTACGAGCAGTACTTC. Protein product: CASVRSNYEQYF.

The table lists this clonotype with a count of one. V and J are TRBV6-6 and TRBJ2-3, with 13 bases that match TRBD2. The CDR3 totals 17 residues. The V gene's germline CDR1 is MNHNY and CDR2 SVGAGI (reference sequence). V shed 11 bases, J shed 8 bases, and the junction held 19 bases outside the gene matches. CDR3 loop: CAGSRDTSGRASGTQYF. The CDR3 DNA reads as TGTGCCGGATCCCGGGACACTAGCGGGAGGGCCTCAGGTACGCAGTATTTT.

With respect to this clonotype: Possible read error: a much larger clone is one base away. The CDR3 is CAAVALNSEAFF. As DNA, the CDR3 is TGTGCCGCCGTCGCTCTAAACTCTGAAGCTTTCTTT. V usage is TRBV7-9 and J usage is TRBJ1-1, with D unresolved. Trimming pared 11 bases from V and 6 bases from J, leaving 16 bases between. CDR3 length equals 12 residues. CDR1 is SEHNR and CDR2 is FQNEAQ in the germline V gene (reference sequence).

On this clonotype itself: This may be a read error: a much more frequent sequence differs by one nucleotide. This chain uses TRBV7-6 with TRBJ1-1; possibly TRBD1 for D (5 bases). Germline assignment: CDR1 SGHVS and CDR2 FNYEAQ. The CDR3 consists of 13 residues. The CDR3: CASSFLQDREALF. Written as DNA, the CDR3 is TGTGCCAGCAGCTTTTTACAGGATCGGGAAGCTCTCTTT.

On this clonotype: This may be a read error, as it is one base from a much larger clone. The rearrangement joins TRBV4-3 to TRBJ2-7; TRBD2 matches 9 bases. Germline CDR1 and CDR2: LGHNA and YSLEER. This CDR3 comprises 14 residues. V shed 4 bases, J shed 6 bases, and the junction held 7 bases outside the gene matches. CDR3 sequence: CASSLTSGPCEQYF. CDR3 sequence (DNA): TGCGCCAGCAGCCTGACTAGCGGACCCTGCGAGCAGTACTTC.

Note on this clonotype: The junction does not match germline at one end; this may be a read error. The V call is TRBV5-3, the J call TRBJ1-1; D possibly corresponds to TRBD1 (5 bases). TRBV5-3 is sorted into the ORF group, with uncertain function. There are 15 residues in the CDR3. CDR3 bases: TGTGCCAGCAGCTTCCTCGGGACCGAGGGGTCCGAAGCTTTCTTT. It yields the protein CASSFLGTEGSEAFF.

This clonotype was counted many times. This sequence joins TRBV28 and TRBJ1-5, with D unresolved. Per the germline V gene, CDR1 is MDHEN and CDR2 is SYDVKM. This CDR3 contains 16 residues. V was clipped by 1 base and J by 5 bases, with 15 bases between them. This CDR3 is CASSLFSDPTYQPQHF. CDR3 bases: TGTGCCAGCAGTTTATTTTCAGACCCTACCTATCAGCCCCAGCATTTT.

The chain combines TRBV2 with TRBJ2-7; 7 bases line up with TRBD1. This CDR3 region has 14 residues. V gave up 4 bases and J gave up 5 bases; unmatched junction bases: 8. Germline CDR1 is SNHLY and CDR2 is FYNNEI. The CDR3 coding sequence is TGTGCCAGCAGTGTTTACGAGGGGGCCGACGAGCAGTACTTC. Translating gives CASSVYEGADEQYF.

This chain links TRBV20-1 with TRBJ2-7; 9 bases are shared with TRBD2. The CDR3 consists of 18 residues. Germline trimming cut 4 bases from V and 2 bases from J; bases unmatched to any gene: 18. CDR1 is DFQATT and CDR2 is SNEGSKA in the germline V gene (reference sequence). DNA for the CDR3: TGCAGTGCTAAACAGCTCCCACACGGGACTAGCAAGCCCTACGAGCAGTACTTC. Its protein is CSAKQLPHGTSKPYEQYF.

The rearrangement joins TRBV6-2 or TRBV6-3 to TRBJ2-5; D tentatively fits TRBD1 or TRBD2 (5 bases each). The germline gives CDR1 MNHEY, CDR2 SVGEGT. Trimming removed 5 bases from V and 1 base from J, with 14 bases in between. This CDR3 comprises 15 residues. The CDR3 loop is CASSQPGRPQETQYF. DNA of the CDR3: TGTGCCAGCAGTCAACCGGGACGGCCCCAAGAGACCCAGTACTTC.

This clonotype was observed at least ten times. This chain's CDR3 is CASSQWDGETQYF. CDR3 nucleotide sequence: TGTGCCAGCAGCCAATGGGACGGCGAGACCCAGTACTTC. The genes are TRBV14 and TRBJ2-5, with D perhaps TRBD1 or TRBD2 (5 bases each). V was trimmed by 2 bases and J by 5 bases, leaving 9 bases between them. The CDR3 runs to 13 residues. From germline, CDR1 is SGHDN and CDR2 FVKESK.

A remark on this clonotype: At one end, the junction sequence differs from germline, possibly due to a read error. The CDR3 DNA sequence: TGCAGAGCTAGAGACCCTCCGGAGCAGTACTTC. This encodes CRARDPPEQYF. The rearrangement links TRBV20-1 to TRBJ2-7; D gene uncertain. Germline CDR1 DFQATT, CDR2 SNEGSKA (reference sequence). CDR3 length: 11 residues.

The rearrangement uses TRBV7-9 and TRBJ2-1, with D maybe TRBD2 (6 bases). The CDR3 consists of 15 residues. V shed 3 bases and J shed 5 bases, with 14 bases lying between them. Germline V gene sequence: CDR1 SEHNR, CDR2 FQNEAQ (reference sequence). DNA for the CDR3: TGTGCCAGCAGCTTCCAGCGGGCGATACACAATGAGCAGTTCTTC. Translation gives CASSFQRAIHNEQFF.